The source of this TCR beta chain is a study of T cell responses to AZD1222 COVID-19 vaccine. Broader study findings: Regions 160-218 and 743-854 dominated among vaccine-associated CD4 TCRs spanning spike.

Sequenced by immunoSEQ multiplex PCR; TCRdb stores in-frame clones only, minus some. The sample contains about 200,000 clones, 92% of which appear only once. The CDR3 extends over 16 amino acids. CDR1 and CDR2 (germline): MNHNY, SVGAGI (reference sequence). With 5 bases removed from V and 0 bases from J, the gap between germline ends came to 14 bases. Of note for this clone: The antigen is unknown.

This material consisted of peripheral blood, taken on day 0 of AZD1222 vaccination. This TCR came from an adult in good health. This chain connects TRBV6-6 to TRBJ1-5; D is unclear. The CDR3 reads CASSGSRVYSNQPQHF. The CDR3 DNA is TGTGCCAGCAGTGGGTCGAGGGTGTATAGCAATCAGCCCCAGCATTTT.